This TCR beta chain was obtained from a study of blood T cell repertoires in COVID-19. Study at large: From T cells, B-cell-depleted T cells, or PBMCs came the material, which was cDNA or gDNA.

TCRdb's table, derived via immunoSEQ multiplex PCR, lists solely in-frame clones and lacks some. The sample lists around 68,000 clones; approximately 93% were seen once. This clone has just one count. Trimming removed 6 bases from V and 7 bases from J, with 16 bases in between. Germline CDR1 reads LNHDA; CDR2 reads SQIVND (reference sequence). The length of the CDR3 is 15 residues. The V and J genes are TRBV19 and TRBJ1-6, with D possibly matching TRBD1 (6 bases). The specimen was peripheral blood. This sequence originates from a man between 65 and 85 years old with active COVID-19. The CDR3 nucleotides read TGTGCCAGTAGGGCCGAGGACAGCGAAAATTCACCCCTCCACTTT. This encodes CASRAEDSENSPLHF.